These 20 T cell receptor beta chains were all obtained from the same sample, sequenced in a study of blood T cell repertoires in COVID-19. The data were produced by immunoSEQ multiplex PCR, yet TCRdb's version contains in-frame clones alone and is incomplete. The table lists 53,000 or so clones, approximately 80% of them singletons. Input material: peripheral blood. These receptor sequences come from a man aged 70 or older with active or convalescent COVID-19.

At least ten counts were recorded for this clone. The chain employs TRBV4-1 and TRBJ1-2, with D uncertain. The length of the CDR3 is 14 residues. V lost 2 bases, J lost 7 bases, and 14 bases lay in between. Per germline, CDR1 MGHRA and CDR2 YSYEKL. CDR3 DNA: TGCGCCAGCAGCCAATATACCGGGTATGGTGGCTACACCTTC. This encodes CASSQYTGYGGYTF.

To note about this clone: At one boundary the junction diverges from the germline segment, which might be a read error. V usage is TRBV7-2 and J usage is TRBJ2-7, with 9 bases lining up with TRBD2. This CDR3 contains 15 residues. The germline gives CDR1 SGHTA, CDR2 FQGNSA. The CDR3 region is CASSSLAGSSHEQYF. DNA of the CDR3: TGTGCCAGCAGCTCTCTAGCGGGGTCCTCCCACGAGCAGTACTTC.

This clone has just one count. The chain combines TRBV5-1 with TRBJ1-6, with no clear D. Germline CDR1 and CDR2: SGHRS and YFSETQ. V was clipped by 0 bases and J by 12 bases, with 10 bases between them. The CDR3 has 13 residues. Here the CDR3 reads CASSLDEERPLHF. CDR3 DNA sequence: TGCGCCAGCAGCTTGGACGAGGAGCGACCCCTCCACTTT.

This sequence joins TRBV6-6 and TRBJ1-4; 11 bases line up with TRBD1. The trim removed 5 bases at V and 7 bases at J, leaving 3 bases unmatched. This CDR3 comprises 14 residues. Germline V gene data show CDR1 as MNHNY and CDR2 as SVGAGI (reference sequence). The chain's CDR3 is CASSPGTGGEKLFF. DNA for the CDR3: TGTGCCAGCAGTCCCGGGACAGGGGGTGAAAAACTGTTTTTT.

The chain recombines TRBV5-1 with TRBJ2-3; 8 bases fit TRBD1. The length of the CDR3 is 15 residues. V was pared by 3 bases and J by 3 bases, with 6 bases of the junction left unmatched. Germline V gene lookup returns CDR1 SGHRS and CDR2 YFSETQ. The CDR3 bases are TGCGCCAGCAGCTCCCTGCAGGGGGCAACAGATACGCAGTATTTT. This codes for CASSSLQGATDTQYF.

V gene TRBV4-3 combines with J gene TRBJ2-7, with 8 positions matching TRBD1. CDR1 and CDR2 (germline): LGHNA, YSLEER. This CDR3 spans 13 amino acids. The ends lost 4 bases at V and 7 bases at J; junction bases unmatched: 6. CDR3 loop: CASSLGQGGEQYF. The CDR3, as DNA: TGCGCCAGCAGCCTTGGACAGGGCGGGGAGCAGTACTTC.

This clone was seen once. The chain uses TRBV5-1 and TRBJ1-2; 7 nucleotides line up with TRBD1. V was pared by 4 bases and J by 14 bases, with 14 bases of the junction left unmatched. In germline, CDR1 is SGHRS, CDR2 YFSETQ. This CDR3 is built from 13 residues. In DNA, the CDR3 is TGCGCCAGCAGCCCAGAAAACAGGGGAAGCCAAACCTTC. This encodes CASSPENRGSQTF.

The rearrangement links TRBV18 to TRBJ1-2; 7 bases line up with TRBD1. The germline V gene has CDR1 KGHSH and CDR2 LQKENI. Trimming removed 6 bases from V and 6 bases from J; junction bases left unmatched: 4. The CDR3 has 12 residues. The CDR3 sequence: CASSPDRHGYTF. The CDR3 DNA follows: TGTGCCAGCTCGCCGGACAGGCATGGCTACACCTTC.

This chain links TRBV19 with TRBJ1-3, with TRBD1 as a possible D gene (5 bases). Germline V gene lookup returns CDR1 LNHDA and CDR2 SQIVND (reference sequence). This CDR3 comprises 14 residues. V shed 3 bases and J shed 0 bases, with 6 bases lying between them. CDR3 loop: CASSMGLSGNTIYF. The CDR3 region has the DNA TGTGCCAGTAGTATGGGACTCTCTGGAAACACCATATATTTT. The full variable domain, in which reference TRBV19 and TRBJ1-3 provide the parts outside the CDR3, is DGGITQSPKYLFRKEGQNVTLSCEQNLNHDAMYWYRQDPGQGLRLIYYSQIVNDFQKGDIAEGYSVSREKKESFPLTVTSAQKNPTAFYLCASSMGLSGNTIYFGEGSWLTVV.

A note on this clone: Other DNA sequences in the same sample also yield this CDR3. This sequence joins TRBV7-2 and TRBJ2-7; no reliable D call. The germline V gene encodes CDR1 SGHTA and CDR2 FQGNSA. The CDR3 consists of 11 residues. V was cut by 4 bases and J by 2 bases, with 3 bases left in between. The CDR3 sequence: CASSSTYEQYF. CDR3 nucleotide sequence: TGTGCCAGCAGCTCTACCTACGAGCAGTACTTC. Supplemented by reference TRBV7-2 and TRBJ2-7, the full variable domain reads GAGVSQSPSNKVTEKGKDVELRCDPISGHTALYWYRQSLGQGLEFLIYFQGNSAPDKSGLPSDRFSAERTGGSVSTLTIQRTQQEDSAVYLCASSSTYEQYFGPGTRLTVT.

This sequence joins TRBV19 and TRBJ1-1, with 11 nucleotides matching TRBD1. Germline trimming cut 6 bases from V and 4 bases from J; bases unmatched to any gene: 4. The CDR3 has 14 residues. CDR1 and CDR2 from the germline V gene are LNHDA and SQIVND (reference sequence). DNA of the CDR3: TGTGCCAGTAGCCTTGGACAGGGGGCCACTGAAGCTTTCTTT. Amino acids: CASSLGQGATEAFF. Together with reference TRBV19 and TRBJ1-1, the CDR3 gives the full variable domain: DGGITQSPKYLFRKEGQNVTLSCEQNLNHDAMYWYRQDPGQGLRLIYYSQIVNDFQKGDIAEGYSVSREKKESFPLTVTSAQKNPTAFYLCASSLGQGATEAFFGQGTRLTVV.

A single count supports this clone. The chain employs TRBV5-4 and TRBJ1-1, with no clear D. Trimming shortened V by 0 bases and J by 2 bases, and 14 bases separated the two germline ends. The germline gives CDR1 SGHNT, CDR2 YYREEE (reference sequence). The CDR3 sequence is 16 residues long. The CDR3 DNA reads as TGTGCCAGCAGCTTGGGGAGGGCCCAAGTTAACACTGAAGCTTTCTTT. It codes for CASSLGRAQVNTEAFF. Full variable domain (missing parts from reference TRBV5-4 and TRBJ1-1): ETGVTQSPTHLIKTRGQQVTLRCSSQSGHNTVSWYQQALGQGPQFIFQYYREEENGRGNFPPRFSGLQFPNYSSELNVNALELDDSALYLCASSLGRAQVNTEAFFGQGTRLTVV.

There are a few counts of this clone. V is TRBV7-9 and J is TRBJ2-1, with 9 bases identical to TRBD2. Germline assignment: CDR1 SEHNR and CDR2 FQNEAQ (reference sequence). The CDR3 consists of 13 residues. Losses at the gene ends were 2 bases for V and 11 bases for J; bases not matched to a gene: 4. The CDR3 bases are TGTGCCAGCAGCTTATGGCGGGGGGGAAAGCAGTTCTTC. Its translation is CASSLWRGGKQFF.

The rearrangement joins TRBV28 to TRBJ2-7; D is undetermined. There are 15 residues in the CDR3. The germline CDR1 and CDR2 sequences are MDHEN and SYDVKM. V lost 6 bases, J lost 3 bases, and 18 bases lay in between. In nucleotides, the CDR3 is TGTGCCAGCAGCCCTAAGTCGTACCCATTCTACGAGCAGTACTTC. It encodes CASSPKSYPFYEQYF.

The chain joins TRBV7-2 to TRBJ2-1, with TRBD1 identical over 9 bases. This CDR3 has 17 residues. Germline loops: CDR1 SGHTA, CDR2 FQGNSA. The junction had 13 bases not matched to a gene; V was cut back by 5 bases and J by 5 bases. CDR3 bases: TGTGCCAGCAGCGCAAGTCTACCGGGACAGGGAAACAATGAGCAGTTCTTC. This sequence encodes CASSASLPGQGNNEQFF.

This chain uses TRBV11-2 with TRBJ1-2, with TRBD1 identical over 7 bases. Trimming at V came to 8 bases and at J to 8 bases, leaving 14 bases not matched to a gene. The CDR3 contains 14 residues. Germline CDR1 SGHAT, CDR2 FQNNGV. The CDR3 nucleotides are TGTGCCAGCCAAACGGCAGGGGGACTCTGGGGCTACACCTTC. Its translation: CASQTAGGLWGYTF.

This clone was observed a few times. The CDR3 sequence is CASSIIRGGMNTEAFF. For the CDR3, the DNA is TGTGCCAGTAGTATAATTCGGGGGGGGATGAACACTGAAGCTTTCTTT. The chain is built from TRBV19 and TRBJ1-1, with D possibly TRBD1 on 5 matching bases. The CDR3 totals 16 residues. Germline values: CDR1 LNHDA, CDR2 SQIVND (reference sequence). Trimming stripped 2 bases from V and 0 bases from J, with 13 bases between.

Here the CDR3 DNA reads TGCGCCAGCAGCTTAACTAGCGGGAGGGTGAGTGAGCAGTTCTTC. This sequence encodes CASSLTSGRVSEQFF. The genes are TRBV10-1 and TRBJ2-1; 13 bases are shared with TRBD2. Germline trimming cut 6 bases from V and 9 bases from J; bases unmatched to any gene: 8. This CDR3 region has 15 residues. Germline CDR1 is WNHNN and CDR2 is SYGVQD (reference sequence).

The chain recombines TRBV13 with TRBJ2-7, with D possibly being TRBD1 (5 bases). This CDR3 region has 15 residues. Germline V gives CDR1 PRHDT, CDR2 FYEKMQ (reference sequence). With 2 bases removed from V and 2 bases from J, the gap between germline ends came to 13 bases. The CDR3 spells CASSLRGRATYEQYF. In DNA, the CDR3 is TGTGCCAGCAGCTTAAGAGGCAGGGCGACCTACGAGCAGTACTTC.

This clone was counted between two and nine times. The chain carries TRBV10-3 and TRBJ1-3; D call uncertain. The CDR3 contains 14 residues. Germline-derived CDR1 and CDR2 are ENHRY and SYGVKD. The germline V and J ends were trimmed by 8 bases and 0 bases, with 11 bases remaining between them. This chain's CDR3 is CAIRSSSSGNTIYF. The CDR3 DNA reads as TGTGCCATCCGAAGTTCGAGCTCTGGAAACACCATATATTTT.